The present T cell receptor (beta chain) was sequenced within a study of OX40 agonist ivuxolimab in advanced cancers. Study-wide context: Of the participants, around 43% had some prior anti-PD-1, anti-PD-L1 or anti-CTLA-4 therapy, which was allowed.

Study-level results: Among the lowest levels of clonal expansion were found in partial responders at 0.1-3.0 mg/kg.

The germline V and J ends were trimmed by 7 bases and 1 base, with 14 bases remaining between them. This CDR3 is built from 14 residues. Per the germline V gene, CDR1 is SGHTA and CDR2 is FQGNSA. Profiling relied on immunoSEQ multiplex PCR, and the TCRdb table lists in-frame clones only, not all of them. The top ten hold 0.6% to 0.75% of the sample, which has approximately 89,000 clones, around 90% seen once. In regard to this clone: Its antigen is as yet unknown.

The TCR comes from an adult with an advanced solid tumor such as melanoma, head and neck, liver or kidney cancer. Material: CD4+ or CD8+ T cells sorted from blood, obtained in a trial of the OX40 agonist ivuxolimab. The chain carries TRBV7-2 and TRBJ2-7; D may be TRBD2 (6 bases). For the CDR3, the DNA is TGTGCCAGCATGGAGGGCTATAGATCCTACGAGCAGTACTTC. Its protein is CASMEGYRSYEQYF.